The 2 T cell receptor beta chains below all came from one sample that was sequenced in a study of blood T cell repertoires in COVID-19. TCRdb's table, derived via immunoSEQ multiplex PCR, lists solely in-frame clones and lacks some. The sample comprises 150,000 to 200,000 clones, approximately 82% of which are singletons, and about an eighth rests with the top ten. Sequenced: peripheral blood. Receptors were obtained from a man in his 70s who had recovered from COVID-19.

The J gene is TRBJ2-2, the V gene TRBV5-4; 8 nucleotides line up with TRBD2. Per the germline V gene, CDR1 is SGHNT and CDR2 is YYREEE (reference sequence). The CDR3 length is 16 residues. The junction had 8 bases not matched to a gene; V was cut back by 4 bases and J by 3 bases. CDR3: CASSPRAGGDTGELFF. In DNA form, the CDR3 reads TGTGCCAGCAGCCCCCGGGCGGGAGGAGACACCGGGGAGCTGTTTTTT.

The chain is built from TRBV27 and TRBJ2-7; 7 positions agree with TRBD1. Looked up from germline, CDR1 is MNHEY and CDR2 is SMNVEV (reference sequence). J gave up 3 bases and V 5 bases, and 16 bases lay outside the gene matches. The CDR3 sequence is 17 residues long. The CDR3, as DNA: TGTGCCAGCAGTCCGTGGCTAACAGGGGCCCTATACTACGAGCAGTACTTC. Amino acid sequence: CASSPWLTGALYYEQYF.